These 6 T cell receptor beta chains came from one sample sequenced in a study of graft-versus-host responses after intestinal transplantation. Their specific antigens are unknown. Sequenced by immunoSEQ multiplex PCR; TCRdb stores in-frame clones only, minus some. The repertoire holds about 39,000 clones, with roughly 96% as singletons. The specimen comprised unstimulated CD8+ T cells sorted from spleen or lymph node cells, sampled before transplant. These receptors all come from a human donor who was the organ donor for an intestinal transplant.

This rearrangement joins TRBV6-4 to TRBJ2-1; weak D call: TRBD2 (7 bases). Trimming left V 0 bases short and J 8 bases short, with 17 bases between. CDR3 length: 16 residues. Germline V gene sequence: CDR1 MRHNA, CDR2 SNTAGT. CDR3 region: CASSDSGGAGGDEQFF. CDR3 bases: TGTGCCAGCAGTGACTCGGGGGGGGCAGGTGGCGATGAGCAGTTCTTC.

CDR3 sequence (DNA): TGTGCCAGCAGCTTGGAGACAGGGTGGGGAACAGGTGAAGCTTTCTTT. Translation gives CASSLETGWGTGEAFF. The genes are TRBV5-5 and TRBJ1-1, with TRBD1 identical over 7 bases. Germline assignment: CDR1 SGHKS and CDR2 YYEKEE (reference sequence). The CDR3 has 16 amino acids. Germline trimming cut 0 bases from V and 7 bases from J; bases unmatched to any gene: 12.

The chain has TRBV7-9 and TRBJ2-1; D gene unclear. This CDR3 region has 10 residues. The germline gives CDR1 SEHNR, CDR2 FQNEAQ (reference sequence). Trimming left V 5 bases short and J 12 bases short, with 8 bases between. The DNA for the CDR3 is TGTGCCAGCAGCCTAGTCGCGCAGTTCTTC. This encodes CASSLVAQFF.

The chain recombines TRBV13 with TRBJ1-5; D call uncertain. The CDR3 has 17 residues. The V end lost 2 bases, the J end lost 3 bases, and 17 bases lay between the germline ends. Germline-derived CDR1 and CDR2 are PRHDT and FYEKMQ (reference sequence). The CDR3 region is CASSLRFGESHNQPQHF. CDR3 coding DNA: TGTGCCAGCAGCTTAAGGTTCGGGGAGTCGCACAATCAGCCCCAGCATTTT.

The CDR3 is CASSQAPGGSYEQYF. In nucleotides, the CDR3 is TGCGCCAGCAGCCAAGCCCCGGGGGGATCCTACGAGCAGTACTTC. The rearrangement uses TRBV4-1 and TRBJ2-7; 7 nucleotides agree with TRBD2. Trimming cost V 1 base and J 1 base; bases outside gene matches: 4. Germline V gives CDR1 MGHRA, CDR2 YSYEKL. The CDR3 is 15 residues long.

This clone was seen a single time. The chain is built from TRBV7-9 and TRBJ2-1; the match to TRBD1 covers 7 bases. Germline V gene sequence: CDR1 SEHNR, CDR2 FQNEAQ (reference sequence). J lost 4 bases, V lost 7 bases, and 10 bases had no gene match. The CDR3 consists of 15 residues. The CDR3, as DNA: TGTGCCAGCACTGCGCCGGGACAGACGTACAATGAGCAGTTCTTC. Its protein product is CASTAPGQTYNEQFF.